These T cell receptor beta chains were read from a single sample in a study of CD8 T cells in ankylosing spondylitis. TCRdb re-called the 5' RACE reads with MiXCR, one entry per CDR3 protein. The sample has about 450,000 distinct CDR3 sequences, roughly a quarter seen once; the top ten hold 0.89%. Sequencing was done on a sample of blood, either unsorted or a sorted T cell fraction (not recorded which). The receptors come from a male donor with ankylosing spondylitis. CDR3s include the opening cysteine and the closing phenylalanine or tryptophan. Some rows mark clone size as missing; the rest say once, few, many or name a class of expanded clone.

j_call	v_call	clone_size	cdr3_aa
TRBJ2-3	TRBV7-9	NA	CASSPLGLRTDTQYF
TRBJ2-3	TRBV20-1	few	CSAREASEAVDTQYF
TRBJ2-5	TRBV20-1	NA	CSATKLGVETQYF
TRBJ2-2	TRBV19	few	CATSGTGHTGELFF
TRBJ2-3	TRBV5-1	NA	CASSRDSGQGADTQYF
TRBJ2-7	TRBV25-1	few	CASRKEQGGREQYF
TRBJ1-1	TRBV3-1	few	CASSHPSARTEAFF
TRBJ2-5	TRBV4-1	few	CASSHGTGQETQYF
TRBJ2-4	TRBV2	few	CASSLQGVHQNIQYF
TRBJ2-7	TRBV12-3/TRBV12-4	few	CASKPGLAGAYEQYF
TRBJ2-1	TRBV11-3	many	CASSSRAGGTYNEQFF
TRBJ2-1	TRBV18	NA	CASSPPTGTTYNEQFF
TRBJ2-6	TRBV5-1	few	CASSLMPVSGANVLTF
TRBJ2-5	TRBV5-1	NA	CASSHGSGQEETQYF
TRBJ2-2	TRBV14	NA	CASSRGTASTGELFF
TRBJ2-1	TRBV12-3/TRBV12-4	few	CASSPRWASVNEQFF
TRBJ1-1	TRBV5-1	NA	CASSLELVNTEAFF
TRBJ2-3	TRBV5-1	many	CASSSTDLRDTQYF
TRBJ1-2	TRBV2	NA	CASSPRQGDYGYTF
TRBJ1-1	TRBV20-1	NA	CSARDRGASGEAFF
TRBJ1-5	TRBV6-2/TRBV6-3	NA	CASSYMGDQPQHF
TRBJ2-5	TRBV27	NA	CASSLDRLTLQETQYF
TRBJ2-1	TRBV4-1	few	CASILTPETGKQFF
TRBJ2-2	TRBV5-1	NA	CASSLEGVLSNTGELFF
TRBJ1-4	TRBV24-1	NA	CATSDSGTGIEKLFF
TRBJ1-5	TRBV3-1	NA	CASSQATGGDWPQHF
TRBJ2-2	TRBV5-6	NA	CASSPGGGEDTGELFF
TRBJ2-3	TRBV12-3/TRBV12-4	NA	CASSLMQGGTDTQYF
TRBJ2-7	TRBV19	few	CASSSGRGDYEQYF
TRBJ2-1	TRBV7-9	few	CASSRTLSSYNEQFF
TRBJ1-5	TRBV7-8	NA	CASSYGGESQPQHF
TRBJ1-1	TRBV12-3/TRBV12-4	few	CASSLRQSMGAFF
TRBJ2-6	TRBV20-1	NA	CSAPAVTSGANVLTF
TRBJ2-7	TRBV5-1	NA	CASSLGDWTDYEQYF
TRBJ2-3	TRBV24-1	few	CATSEQGRLSTDTQYF
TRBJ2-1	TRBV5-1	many	CASSLQGREQFF
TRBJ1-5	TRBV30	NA	CAWSLEGGGRNQPQHF
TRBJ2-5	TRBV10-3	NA	CAIRPTGGETQYF
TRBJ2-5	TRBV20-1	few	CSAREPGVLAGGRETQYF
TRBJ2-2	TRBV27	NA	CASTTRPPSTYTGELFF
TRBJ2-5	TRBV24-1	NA	CATSGGGSGVQETQYF
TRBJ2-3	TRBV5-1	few	CASSGGTSGDTQYF
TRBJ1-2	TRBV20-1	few	CSAIPGLANYGYTF
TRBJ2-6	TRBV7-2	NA	CASSLQPGIPGANVLTF
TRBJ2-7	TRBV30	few	CAWSSAYEQYF
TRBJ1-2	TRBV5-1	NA	CASSLGAGDGYTF
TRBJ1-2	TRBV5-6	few	CASSLGPGGNYGYTF
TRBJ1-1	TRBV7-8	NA	CASSLAMGLGTEAFF
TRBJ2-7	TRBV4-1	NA	CASSPPGFGYEQYF
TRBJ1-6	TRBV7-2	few	CASSLDSGRVDSPLHF